What follows describes a single T cell receptor beta chain. The record originates from a study of blood T cell repertoires in COVID-19. Study at large: The United States, Italy and Spain provided the acute and convalescent COVID-19 samples.

Profiling relied on immunoSEQ multiplex PCR, and the TCRdb table lists in-frame clones only, not all of them. Among 100,000 to 150,000 clones listed, approximately 84% were seen once. The TCR comes from a woman of 80 years or more with acute or convalescent COVID-19. The sample consisted of peripheral blood.

CDR3 in DNA: TGTGCCAGCAGTGAAGAAGGGGGCAGTCAGCCCCAGCATTTT. Translated: CASSEEGGSQPQHF. The chain couples TRBV2 to TRBJ1-5, with 7 nucleotides matching TRBD1. The CDR3 has 14 amino acids. Germline V gene lookup returns CDR1 SNHLY and CDR2 FYNNEI. V shed 1 base and J 6 bases; nucleotides not matched to a gene: 3.